This T cell receptor (beta chain) is from a study of T cell responses to AZD1222 COVID-19 vaccine. Second doses at about 4 or about 12 weeks were pooled. Clones were sequenced by immunoSEQ multiplex PCR, and TCRdb holds only the in-frame ones, with some missing. The data contain 100,000 or so clones, 75% to 90% of them singletons. This CDR3 comprises 15 residues. Germline V lookup: CDR1 MNHEY, CDR2 SMNVEV (reference sequence). Deletions cut 2 bases from V and 0 bases from J, with 11 bases between. The TCR was taken from an adult who received the AZD1222 COVID-19 vaccine. The chain employs TRBV27 and TRBJ2-7; D remains unclear. Specimen: peripheral blood, collected 28 days after the second AZD1222 dose. The CDR3: CASSLQQIASYEQYF. In DNA, the CDR3 is TGTGCCAGCAGTTTACAACAGATCGCCTCCTACGAGCAGTACTTC.